Below, one T cell receptor beta chain is given with its context. The data were obtained in a study of brain metastases from non-small cell lung cancer. Only in-frame clones appear in the TCRdb table, and some are missing; sequencing was by immunoSEQ multiplex PCR. Of approximately 1,400 clones listed, approximately 86% are singletons. The TCR was taken from a donor older than 35 with non-small cell lung cancer. Source material: tumor-adjacent normal tissue.

Here the CDR3 DNA reads TGTGCCAGCAGCTTACGTCAGGGTCGTTCCTACAATGAGCAGTTCTTC. As protein: CASSLRQGRSYNEQFF. The chain has TRBV5-6 and TRBJ2-1; a possible D gene is TRBD1 (5 bases). The CDR3 consists of 16 residues. The V gene's germline CDR1 is SGHDT and CDR2 YYEEEE. The V and J ends lost 2 bases and 1 base respectively, with 13 bases between them. The full variable domain, with the rest looked up from reference TRBV5-6 and TRBJ2-1, is DAGVTQSPTHLIKTRGQQVTLRCSPKSGHDTVSWYQQALGQGPQFIFQYYEEEERQRGNFPDRFSGHQFPNYSSELNVNALLLGDSALYLCASSLRQGRSYNEQFFGPGTRLTVL.